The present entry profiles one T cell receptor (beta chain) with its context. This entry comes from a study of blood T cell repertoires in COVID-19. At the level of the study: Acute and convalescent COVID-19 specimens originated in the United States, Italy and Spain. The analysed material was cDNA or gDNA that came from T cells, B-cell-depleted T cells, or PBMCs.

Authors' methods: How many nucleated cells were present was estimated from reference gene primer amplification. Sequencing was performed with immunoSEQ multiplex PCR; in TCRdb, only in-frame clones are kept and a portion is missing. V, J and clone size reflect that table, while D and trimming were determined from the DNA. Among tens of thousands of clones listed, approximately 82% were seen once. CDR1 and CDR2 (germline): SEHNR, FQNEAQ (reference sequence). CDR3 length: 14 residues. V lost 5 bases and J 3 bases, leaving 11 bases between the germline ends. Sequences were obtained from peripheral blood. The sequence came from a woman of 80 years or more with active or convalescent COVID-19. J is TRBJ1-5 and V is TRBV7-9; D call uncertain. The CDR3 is CASSPGSANQPQHF. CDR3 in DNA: TGTGCCAGCAGCCCGGGGAGCGCCAATCAGCCCCAGCATTTT.